These T cell receptor beta chains were read from a single sample in a study of early T cells in non-severe SARS-CoV-2 infection. TCRdb passed the 5' RACE reads through MiXCR, listing each CDR3 protein once. The table records tens of thousands of distinct CDR3 sequences, around 13% of them present only once. The sample consisted of whole blood, taken at baseline. The receptors come from an adult who was a healthcare worker with PCR-confirmed SARS-CoV-2 infection or an uninfected control (not recorded which). Both conserved end residues are trimmed from each CDR3. D genes are given only for firm matches. Not all rows give a size; the values are once, few, many and, for expanded clones, a class.

V gene: TRBV29-1
D gene: NA
clone size: many
J gene: TRBJ1-1
CDR3 protein: SARTGTENEAF

V gene: TRBV19
D gene: TRBD1
clone size: NA
J gene: TRBJ1-4
CDR3 protein: AASGTGDEKLF

V gene: TRBV3-1
D gene: NA
clone size: many
J gene: TRBJ2-7
CDR3 protein: ASSPAPGNYEQY

V gene: TRBV7-3
D gene: TRBD2
clone size: few
J gene: TRBJ2-2
CDR3 protein: ASSQGLADTGELF

V gene: TRBV12-3/TRBV12-4
D gene: NA
clone size: NA
J gene: TRBJ1-1
CDR3 protein: ASSFGRANTEAF

V gene: TRBV10-3
D gene: NA
clone size: NA
J gene: TRBJ1-1
CDR3 protein: AITPGGTRNTEAF

V gene: TRBV12-3/TRBV12-4
D gene: TRBD2
clone size: few
J gene: TRBJ2-3
CDR3 protein: ASSSELAGGGDTQY

V gene: TRBV21-1
D gene: NA
clone size: few
J gene: TRBJ2-7
CDR3 protein: ASSFRAPQGHLSYEQY

V gene: TRBV7-9
D gene: NA
clone size: many
J gene: TRBJ1-4
CDR3 protein: ASSRSPRGNEKLF

V gene: TRBV20-1
D gene: NA
clone size: NA
J gene: TRBJ2-5
CDR3 protein: SAIKETQY

V gene: TRBV20-1
D gene: NA
clone size: many
J gene: TRBJ2-7
CDR3 protein: SAREPFTGSGYEQY

V gene: TRBV5-6
D gene: TRBD1
clone size: few
J gene: TRBJ1-2
CDR3 protein: ASSLGQGTNYGYT

V gene: TRBV2
D gene: NA
clone size: few
J gene: TRBJ2-7
CDR3 protein: ASSPNRDEQY

V gene: TRBV18
D gene: NA
clone size: NA
J gene: TRBJ1-4
CDR3 protein: ASSPPGNEKLF

V gene: TRBV7-2
D gene: NA
clone size: few
J gene: TRBJ2-3
CDR3 protein: ASSLQAVSTDTQY

V gene: TRBV5-1
D gene: TRBD2
clone size: many
J gene: TRBJ2-5
CDR3 protein: ASSSLLAGGTEGDEETQY

V gene: TRBV9
D gene: NA
clone size: many
J gene: TRBJ2-3
CDR3 protein: ASSVVGGADTQY

V gene: TRBV12-1
D gene: NA
clone size: few
J gene: TRBJ2-2
CDR3 protein: ASSSHPLRTSGKNTGELF

V gene: TRBV5-5
D gene: TRBD1
clone size: many
J gene: TRBJ2-1
CDR3 protein: ASSIAGGSYNEQF

V gene: TRBV28
D gene: TRBD1
clone size: few
J gene: TRBJ2-7
CDR3 protein: ASSSPVGQGASDYEQY

V gene: TRBV28
D gene: NA
clone size: NA
J gene: TRBJ1-5
CDR3 protein: ASFSRNQPQH

V gene: TRBV3-1
D gene: NA
clone size: many
J gene: TRBJ2-1
CDR3 protein: ASSQANEQF

V gene: TRBV29-1
D gene: NA
clone size: few
J gene: TRBJ2-5
CDR3 protein: SVQVPGRETQY

V gene: TRBV6-5
D gene: TRBD1
clone size: few
J gene: TRBJ1-6
CDR3 protein: ASSYTGTGYNSPLH

V gene: TRBV29-1
D gene: NA
clone size: many
J gene: TRBJ2-7
CDR3 protein: SVGARSEQY

V gene: TRBV7-9
D gene: NA
clone size: many
J gene: TRBJ2-7
CDR3 protein: ASSLAGSYEQY

V gene: TRBV4-2
D gene: NA
clone size: few
J gene: TRBJ2-7
CDR3 protein: ASSQPPSYEQY

V gene: TRBV12-3/TRBV12-4
D gene: NA
clone size: NA
J gene: TRBJ2-7
CDR3 protein: ASSQKQGSEQY

V gene: TRBV20-1
D gene: NA
clone size: NA
J gene: TRBJ2-7
CDR3 protein: SAVGQSTYEQY

V gene: TRBV6-6
D gene: NA
clone size: few
J gene: TRBJ1-6
CDR3 protein: ASSQGIGNSPLH

V gene: TRBV16
D gene: NA
clone size: few
J gene: TRBJ1-2
CDR3 protein: ASSQSGGRNYGYT

V gene: TRBV20-1
D gene: TRBD2
clone size: few
J gene: TRBJ2-1
CDR3 protein: SAPLAGNEQF

V gene: TRBV5-4
D gene: TRBD2
clone size: few
J gene: TRBJ2-3
CDR3 protein: ASSKGLAYTSTDTQY

V gene: TRBV5-1
D gene: TRBD2
clone size: NA
J gene: TRBJ2-1
CDR3 protein: ASSPGLAGREEQF

V gene: TRBV24-1
D gene: NA
clone size: NA
J gene: TRBJ2-2
CDR3 protein: ATLQQGTGELF

V gene: TRBV6-4
D gene: NA
clone size: few
J gene: TRBJ2-3
CDR3 protein: ASSDGQAGDTQY